The entry that follows covers one TCR beta chain sequence. The assay was immunoSEQ multiplex PCR, and TCRdb's table has in-frame clones only and misses some. The table records just under 75,000 clones, roughly nine tenths of them present only once. The record originates from a study of control samples from healthy donors and cancer patients. There are 15 residues in the CDR3. Germline CDR1 is SGHRS and CDR2 is YFSETQ. Trimming cost V 0 bases and J 5 bases, with 12 bases left between them. Sequencing used blood. The receptor's source is a woman aged 45-65 years in good health. The J gene is TRBJ1-5, the V gene TRBV5-1, with D possibly TRBD1 on 5 matching bases. As DNA, the CDR3 is TGCGCCAGCAGCTTGGCTCCAGGGTTGGATCAGCCCCAGCATTTT. The encoded protein is CASSLAPGLDQPQHF.